This TCR beta chain was recovered during a study of T cell responses to AZD1222 COVID-19 vaccine. General study points: Baseline seropositivity occurred in only six AZD1222 recipients. Elevations in Spike-specific TCR breadth and depth followed administration of two AZD1222 doses.

V dropped 1 base and J dropped 5 bases, with 7 bases sitting between them. There are 13 residues in the CDR3. In germline, CDR1 is SGHTA, CDR2 FQGTGA. In the case of this clone: Its antigen is undetermined.

Clones were sequenced by immunoSEQ multiplex PCR, and TCRdb holds only the in-frame ones, with some missing. The repertoire holds 120,000 or so clones, with around nine tenths as singletons. Here the sequenced sample was peripheral blood, taken 28 days after the second AZD1222 dose. The chain combines TRBV7-3 with TRBJ2-3; the D is unclear. The clonotype originates from an adult who received the AZD1222 COVID-19 vaccine. CDR3 sequence: CASSLMAQDTQYF. The CDR3 nucleotides are TGTGCCAGCAGCTTAATGGCTCAAGATACGCAGTATTTT.